This T cell receptor (beta chain) was observed in a study of T cell repertoires in cytomegalovirus infection (dated by TCRdb to between 2019 and 2020). As for the study more broadly: Donor HLA type was relevant to the analysis, because carriage of CMV infection together with the matching HLA type was indicated by public TCR beta signatures.

CDR1 and CDR2, looked up from the germline V gene, are SGHVS and FNYEAQ. V gives up 0 bases and J gives up 5 bases, and the segment between their germline ends measures 4 bases. Counted from cysteine to phenylalanine, this CDR3 has 12 amino acids. The entry retains the CDR3 DNA only, 36 bases that are in frame from base 1. Overall study outcomes, separate from this receptor: In both this cohort and an independent roughly 400-donor cohort, the cumulative frequency of public TCR beta family members distinguished carriers of CMV infection plus the relevant HLA type. The ex vivo response was dominated by HLA-C-restricted CMV-specific TCR beta clonotypes, which also provided the single most frequent clonotype in two of eight donors.

In this sample, this clonotype turned up a few times. There is no known antigen for this receptor. It has no much larger one-base neighbor in the sample; base qualities were not kept. The reads were generated on an Illumina HiSeq 1500. Clones were called with MiXCR by TCRdb after fastp trimmed the public reads at Q25, and only in-frame beta chains were retained. Each record represents a unique CDR3 protein, reported with the most common genes and DNA among its rows. For this sample there are roughly 230,000 distinct CDR3 sequences; about 23% appear just once. The biggest ten clones account for 18% of the sample.

Sequencing was done on a sample of CD8+ T cells from PBMCs. This sequence uses TRBV7-6 and TRBJ1-1, with the D gene too uncertain to name. This TCR was sampled from a human donor in good health (CMV status not recorded). Some clones in this sample may be carry-over from other donors' samples. The CDR3 in this case is CASSLAQTEAFF. The DNA sequence follows: TGTGCCAGCAGCTTAGCGCAAACTGAAGCTTTCTTT.